A few counts support the clone carrying this T cell receptor beta chain. Its matching antigen is unknown. The protocol was immunoSEQ multiplex PCR, while the TCRdb copy is restricted to in-frame clones and leaves out a portion. The sample has 65,000 to 90,000 clones; around 90% are singletons. CDR1 SGHNT and CDR2 YYREEE come from the germline V gene (reference sequence). Between the trimmed V and J ends, which lost 2 bases and 4 bases, there was a span of 9 bases. This CDR3 has 13 residues. The data stem from a study of radiotherapy plus CTLA-4 blockade in lung cancer. Study-wide findings and caveats: Some TCR clones had been derived from tumors. These clones expanded in peripheral blood after radiotherapy plus ipilimumab. Increased serum interferon-beta after radiation also reportedly predicted response strongly.

CTLA-4 blockade using ipilimumab, together with focal radiation, was received by patients with chemo-refractory metastatic non-small-cell lung cancer. The starting material was peripheral blood, obtained from a patient treated with radiotherapy plus ipilimumab. This TCR derives from a human donor with non-small cell lung cancer who had stable disease on radiotherapy plus ipilimumab. The chain recombines TRBV5-4 with TRBJ1-2; tentatively, D is TRBD1 (5 bases). The CDR3 bases are TGTGCCAGCAGCTTACGGGGCCTCTATGGCTACACCTTC. It encodes CASSLRGLYGYTF.